Here is one TCR beta chain with its context. V was shortened by 3 bases and J by 7 bases, with 7 bases between the two germline ends. This CDR3 is built from 11 residues. Germline values: CDR1 SEHNR, CDR2 FQNEAQ (reference sequence). RNA, at about 0.45 to 1 ug, was reverse transcribed with random hexamers. Amplification of TCR beta CDR3 by immunoSEQ multiplex PCR spanned 54 Vbeta and 13 Jbeta. A single record per CDR3 protein comes from TCRdb applying MiXCR to the immunoSEQ multiplex PCR reads. The sample has approximately 120,000 distinct CDR3 sequences, around 94% seen once; the top ten hold over 0.2%. This sample stems from a study of CD8 T cells in Susac syndrome. Study overall: Among the Susac syndrome patients who underwent sequencing, about 6 had clinically active disease, while fewer than 10 of them were in remission.

Sequencing targeted TCR beta in T cells from blood (CD8+ and CD4+). This chain connects TRBV7-9 to TRBJ2-7; D call uncertain. The sample taken for sequencing was CD8+ T cells from PBMCs. This TCR derives from a human donor with Susac syndrome. DNA of the CDR3: TGTGCCAGCAGCTTTGTGGGGGAGCAGTACTTC. This encodes CASSFVGEQYF. The whole variable domain, filled in from reference TRBV7-9 and TRBJ2-7, reads DTGVSQNPRHKITKRGQNVTFRCDPISEHNRLYWYRQTLGQGPEFLTYFQNEAQLEKSRLLSDRFSAERPKGSFSTLEIQRTEQGDSAMYLCASSFVGEQYFGPGTRLTVT.